The source of this T cell receptor (beta chain) is a study of blood T cells in healthy people across ages. At the level of the study: Template switching caught about one barcoded beta molecule for each two T cells. General study findings and limits: Across samples, TCR beta diversity tracked strongly with naive T cell percentage.

V dropped 6 bases and J dropped 2 bases, with 15 bases sitting between them. Germline V gene data show CDR1 as SNHLY and CDR2 as FYNNEI. CDR3 length equals 15 residues. Every sample gave at least 6 micrograms of total RNA when it was extracted. A sample-barcoded 5' primer and a J-beta primer mix were used in a second PCR of about 7 to 12 cycles. MiXCR was run by TCRdb on the 5' RACE reads, yielding one entry per CDR3 protein. The sample holds about 1.8 million distinct CDR3 sequences; around half are singletons and the top ten take 2% to 2.5%. A note on this clonotype: Its cognate antigen is unknown.

Sequencing was done on a sample of blood. This sequence was found in a woman aged 40-49 years in good health. The chain uses TRBV2 and TRBJ2-3; D uncertain. CDR3 region: CASSRPGLDTDTQYF. The CDR3 DNA follows: TGTGCCAGCAGCAGACCGGGCCTAGACACAGATACGCAGTATTTT.